This paragraph reports one TCR beta chain. This sample stems from a study of sequential checkpoint blockade in melanoma. About the research overall: Randomization was 1:1 between first-line nivolumab→ipilimumab and ipilimumab→nivolumab. Each arm's sequence ended with maintenance nivolumab.

Documented treatment: randomized to nivolumab then ipilimumab (arm A) or the reverse (arm B). Patients had received no earlier DNA-damaging chemotherapy. Sorted cells were live CD3+CD8+, lacking CD19 and CD56, from PBMCs. Trimming left V 1 base short and J 8 bases short, with 17 bases between. Germline values: CDR1 LGHNA, CDR2 YSLEER. The CDR3 runs to 15 residues. Libraries were prepared by immunoSEQ multiplex PCR; TCRdb keeps only in-frame clonotypes and omits some of them. The sample includes about 17,000 clones, around two thirds seen only once; the top ten take about a fifth. The chain links TRBV4-3 to TRBJ1-2, with D perhaps matching TRBD1 (6 bases). The sequence derives from a human donor with melanoma. The source was CD8+ T cells sorted from blood (inferred from file names), collected from a patient given nivolumab and ipilimumab in sequence. The CDR3 here is CASSQGIWGLEGYTF. The CDR3, as DNA: TGCGCCAGCAGCCAAGGTATCTGGGGGCTAGAAGGCTACACCTTC.